This T cell receptor beta chain was recovered during a study of blood T cell repertoires in COVID-19 (dated by TCRdb to 2018 to 2021). With regard to the full study: Samples covering the acute and convalescent phases of COVID-19 were provided by collaborators in the United States, Italy and Spain. Where available, HLA class I and class II types were obtained from metadata supplied by the sample provider rather than from assay-based typing. The repertoires were released in a freely available public database meant as a resource for research on the immune response to SARS-CoV-2. Subjects who had been exposed to COVID-19, were actively infected with it, or had recovered from it provided the deeply sampled blood TCRbeta repertoires that made up the dataset. Samples came from the ongoing ImmuneRACE study (first 160 participants) plus 1,254 subjects from 6 global collaborators. Nearly every sample came with metadata listing a de-identified subject ID, COVID-19 status, age in years and sex. The prospective study material was composed of cDNA or gDNA derived from T cells, B-cell-depleted T cells, or PBMCs.

Each collaborating institution followed its own protocols to collect whole blood in K2EDTA tubes. For TCRbeta analysis, collaborator samples were shipped as frozen whole blood, as isolated PBMCs, or as DNA extracted from either sample type. The study at large found these results: How much clinical and demographic metadata was included differed by source and by participant, and the metadata was provided uncurated.

TCRbeta CDR3 regions were amplified from genomic DNA using the immunoSEQ Assay, a bias-controlled multiplex PCR. The authors' pipeline ran thus. Within the assay, amplification of reference gene primers was used to estimate how many nucleated cells each sample contained. To quantify the absolute abundance of each unique TCRbeta CDR3 rearrangement, sequence reads were collapsed and filtered. Productive Simpson clonality was computed per sample as the square root of Simpson's diversity index over productive rearrangements. TCRdb carries this immuneACCESS record with in-frame sequences only. Its versions omit some clonotypes, under half of them owing to an unresolved V gene in the studies checked, with the rest unexplained. V, J and clone size derive from that table, while D and trimming were established from the DNA sequence. This sample has around 200,000 clones in its table, and roughly 86% of those were observed once. The ten top clones hold less than 3% of the sample.

In this sample, this clone turned up a few times. The antigen it binds to is not known. One base away there is no much larger clone; base qualities are not given. V and J are trimmed by 7 bases and 11 bases, and the gene matches miss 15 bases of the junction. Taken from cysteine to phenylalanine, the CDR3 has 16 residues. Just CDR3 DNA is preserved here, 48 bases in frame from base 1. The germline V gene gives CDR1 as SNHLY and CDR2 as FYNNEI. This receptor was obtained from a man between 35 and 55 years old with active or convalescent COVID-19. Source material: peripheral blood. The chain uses TRBV2 and TRBJ1-6, and TRBD1 matches 9 of the central bases. The nucleotides are TGTGCCAGCAAATGGAGGACCGGGACAGGGTCGCCACCCCTCCACTTT. Translation gives CASKWRTGTGSPPLHF.